This T cell receptor (beta chain) emerged from a study of CD8+CD57+ T cells in acquired aplastic anemia. Background on the study: CD4+ and CD8+ cells, once sorted, gave DNA averaging about 3 ug. There were 10 million or so reads, on average, for CD4+ cells from healthy donors.

Study-level findings and limits: The study identified almost 30 CD8+ CDR3 sequences shared by patients and controls. For CD8+ Simpson's diversity, patients and controls showed no significant difference.

The trim removed 0 bases at V and 4 bases at J, leaving 8 bases unmatched. Looked up from germline, CDR1 is SGHRS and CDR2 is YFSETQ. The CDR3 totals 16 residues. Genomic DNA was employed as the template in profiling TCR beta VDJ and CDR3. Each CDR3 protein gets one entry after TCRdb re-called the reads with MiXCR. The sample shows 400,000 to 500,000 distinct CDR3 sequences, 65% to 80% of them seen only once. There are many counts of this clonotype. Its antigen is currently unknown. The TCR originated in a human donor in good health, serving as a control. Sequenced material: sorted CD4+, CD8+, or CD8+CD57+ T cells (not recorded which) from PBMCs. This rearrangement joins TRBV5-1 to TRBJ1-2; the match to TRBD1 covers 8 bases. This CDR3 reads CASSLEAGGASYGYTF. CDR3 nucleotides: TGCGCCAGCAGCTTGGAGGCAGGGGGCGCGAGCTATGGCTACACCTTC.